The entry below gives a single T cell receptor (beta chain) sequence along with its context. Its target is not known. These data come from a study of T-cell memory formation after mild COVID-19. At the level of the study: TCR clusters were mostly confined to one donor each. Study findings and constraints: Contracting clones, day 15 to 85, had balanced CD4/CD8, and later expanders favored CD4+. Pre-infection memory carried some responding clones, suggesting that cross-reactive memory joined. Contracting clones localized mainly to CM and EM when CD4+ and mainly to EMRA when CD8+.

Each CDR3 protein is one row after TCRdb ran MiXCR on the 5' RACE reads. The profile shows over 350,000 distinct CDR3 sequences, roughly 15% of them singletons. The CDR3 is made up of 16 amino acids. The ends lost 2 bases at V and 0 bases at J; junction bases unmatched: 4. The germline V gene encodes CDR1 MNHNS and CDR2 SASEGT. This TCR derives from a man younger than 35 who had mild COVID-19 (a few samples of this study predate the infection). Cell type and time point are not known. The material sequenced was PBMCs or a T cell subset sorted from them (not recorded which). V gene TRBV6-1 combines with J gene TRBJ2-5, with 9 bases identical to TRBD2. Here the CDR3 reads CASSEIIAGDQETQYF. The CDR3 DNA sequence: TGTGCCAGCAGTGAAATAATAGCGGGGGACCAAGAGACCCAGTACTTC.